The sequence of this TCR beta chain was determined in a study of blood T cell repertoires in COVID-19 (dated by TCRdb to the early 2020s). Some background on the complete study: Samples covering the acute and convalescent phases of COVID-19 were provided by collaborators in the United States, Italy and Spain. The repertoires were released in a freely available public database intended as a resource for research on the immune response to SARS-CoV-2. The prospective study material was composed of cDNA or gDNA derived from T cells, B-cell-depleted T cells, or PBMCs. Nearly every sample came with metadata listing a de-identified subject ID, COVID-19 status, age in years and sex. Where available, HLA class I and class II types were taken from metadata supplied by the sample provider and were not determined by assay-based typing. The dataset comprised deeply sampled blood TCRbeta repertoires from subjects exposed to, actively infected with, or recovered from COVID-19. The samples were drawn from the first 160 participants of the ongoing ImmuneRACE study and from 1,254 subjects provided by 6 global collaborators. On the study overall, not on this receptor specifically: The amount of clinical and demographic metadata varied by source and participant and was provided uncurated.

Concerning this clone: Its binding antigen is unknown. No qualities accompany the bases; no much larger clone lies one base away.

Whole blood was collected in K2EDTA tubes by collaborating institutions according to the institutions' own protocols. For TCRbeta analysis, collaborators shipped samples as frozen whole blood, isolated PBMCs, or DNA extracted from either of those sample types. The trim is 8 bases for V and 5 bases for J, with a gap of 15 bases between the germline ends. CDR1 and CDR2, per the germline V gene (reference sequence), are MNHNY and SVGAGI. Spanning cysteine to phenylalanine, the CDR3 consists of 13 amino acids. Only CDR3 DNA is held: 39 bases, read in frame from base 1. TCRbeta CDR3 regions were amplified from genomic DNA using the immunoSEQ Assay, a bias-controlled multiplex PCR. The paper's data handling went like this. Within the assay, amplification of reference gene primers was used to estimate how many nucleated cells each sample contained. To quantify the absolute abundance of each unique TCRbeta CDR3 rearrangement, sequence reads were collapsed and filtered. For each sample, productive Simpson clonality was calculated by taking the square root of Simpson's diversity index across productive rearrangements. The source is immuneACCESS, and TCRdb retained only in-frame sequences with V and J called. Part of the clones is not carried over; for the studies checked, unresolved V genes explain less than half of this, and the remainder is unexplained. V, J and clone size are taken as reported in that table, and D and trimming were inferred from the DNA itself. In all, the sample holds some 150,000 clones, and about 86% of those were seen once. In total, the top ten clones hold over 8% of the sample.

The source material was peripheral blood. The clonotype comes from a woman aged 60-70 years with acute or convalescent COVID-19. The chain employs TRBV6-6 and TRBJ2-5, and perhaps TRBD2 as D gene, on 6 matching bases. The CDR3 corresponds to CASQGGNWETQYF. The sequence in DNA is TGTGCCAGCCAGGGCGGGAACTGGGAGACCCAGTACTTC.